The subject of this entry is one T cell receptor beta chain. Its antigen is unknown. Assay used: immunoSEQ multiplex PCR; TCRdb lists only in-frame clones, some missing. In the table there are some 200,000 clones, around nine tenths of which are singletons. The data were taken from a study of cytomegalovirus exposure and HLA in healthy donors. Separate from the approximately 670-subject first cohort, the roughly 130-subject validation cohort was the one that the donors belonged to. Notes on the study in general: The finding came from a later analysis; first-cohort TCR clusters tended to co-occur in the 95 to 150 validation repertoires. The dataset shows that most TCR sequences were rare, while some public TCRs occurred in many donors. The listing of 160 or so TCR beta chains classed them as cytomegalovirus-associated.

Source material: PBMCs. The sequence was obtained from a man between 25 and 39 years old in good health and CMV-seropositive.

CDR3 region: CASSLERGDDEQYF. CDR3 bases: TGTGCCAGCAGCTTAGAAAGAGGGGATGACGAGCAGTACTTC. The chain recombines TRBV11-1 with TRBJ2-7; the D call may be TRBD1 or TRBD2 (5 bases each). The CDR3 spans 14 residues. With 1 base removed from V and 5 bases from J, the gap between germline ends came to 12 bases. The germline CDR1 and CDR2 sequences are SGHAT and FQDESV (reference sequence).